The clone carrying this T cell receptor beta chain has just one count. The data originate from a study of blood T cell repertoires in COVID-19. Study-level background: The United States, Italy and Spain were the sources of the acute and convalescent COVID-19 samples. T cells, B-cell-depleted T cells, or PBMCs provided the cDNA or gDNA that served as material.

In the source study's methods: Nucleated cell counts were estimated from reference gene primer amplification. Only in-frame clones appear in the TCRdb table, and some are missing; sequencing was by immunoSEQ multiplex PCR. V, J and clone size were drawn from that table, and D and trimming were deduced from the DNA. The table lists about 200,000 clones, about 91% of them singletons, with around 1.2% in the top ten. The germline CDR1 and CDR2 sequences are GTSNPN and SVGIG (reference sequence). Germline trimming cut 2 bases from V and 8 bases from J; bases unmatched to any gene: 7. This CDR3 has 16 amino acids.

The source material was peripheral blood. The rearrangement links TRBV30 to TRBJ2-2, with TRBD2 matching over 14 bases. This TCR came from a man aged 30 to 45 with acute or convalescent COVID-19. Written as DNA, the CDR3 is TGTGCCTGGAGTAGACTAGCGGGGGGGCCGGCTGGGGAGCTGTTTTTT. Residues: CAWSRLAGGPAGELFF.